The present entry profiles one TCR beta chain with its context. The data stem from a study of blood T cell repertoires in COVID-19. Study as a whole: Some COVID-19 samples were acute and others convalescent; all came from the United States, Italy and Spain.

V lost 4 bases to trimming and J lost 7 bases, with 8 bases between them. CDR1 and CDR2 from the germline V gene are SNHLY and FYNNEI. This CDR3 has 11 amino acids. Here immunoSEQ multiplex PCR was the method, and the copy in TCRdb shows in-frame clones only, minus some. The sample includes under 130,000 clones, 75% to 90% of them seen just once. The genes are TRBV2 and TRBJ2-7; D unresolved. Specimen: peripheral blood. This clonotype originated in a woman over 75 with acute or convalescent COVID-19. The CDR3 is CASSALVEQYF. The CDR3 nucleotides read TGTGCCAGCAGTGCCCTCGTTGAGCAGTACTTC. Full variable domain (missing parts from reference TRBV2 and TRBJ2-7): EPEVTQTPSHQVTQMGQEVILRCVPISNHLYFYWYRQILGQKVEFLVSFYNNEISEKSEIFDDQFSVERPDGSNFTLKIRSTKLEDSAMYFCASSALVEQYFGPGTRLTVT.